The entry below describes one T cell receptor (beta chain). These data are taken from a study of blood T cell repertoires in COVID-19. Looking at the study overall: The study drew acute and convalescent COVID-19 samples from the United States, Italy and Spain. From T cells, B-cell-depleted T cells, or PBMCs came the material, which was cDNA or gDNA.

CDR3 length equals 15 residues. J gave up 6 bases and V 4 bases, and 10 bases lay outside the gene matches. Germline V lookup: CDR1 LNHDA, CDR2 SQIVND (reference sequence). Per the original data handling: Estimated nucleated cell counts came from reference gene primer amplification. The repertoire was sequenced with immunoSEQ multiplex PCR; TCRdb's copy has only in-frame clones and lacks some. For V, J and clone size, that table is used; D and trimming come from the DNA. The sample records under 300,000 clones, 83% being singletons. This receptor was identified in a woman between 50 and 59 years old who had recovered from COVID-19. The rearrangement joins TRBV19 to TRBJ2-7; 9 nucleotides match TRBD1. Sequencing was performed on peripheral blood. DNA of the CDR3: TGTGCCAGTAGTAGGGACAGGGTCTCGAGGAGCGAGCAGTACTTC. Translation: CASSRDRVSRSEQYF.